Below are 8 T cell receptor beta chains sequenced from a single sample in a study of cytomegalovirus exposure and HLA in healthy donors. 60 Vbeta and 13 Jbeta primers were used in PCR. Sequencing was performed with immunoSEQ multiplex PCR; in TCRdb, only in-frame clones are kept and a portion is missing. The table has approximately 150,000 clones, approximately 82% seen once. Sequencing used PBMCs. These receptors were taken from an older woman in good health and CMV-seropositive.

This CDR3 reads CASTTRRGNRGYTF. In nucleotides, the CDR3 is TGTGCCAGCACCACAAGGCGGGGGAATCGAGGCTACACCTTC. The chain carries TRBV6-5 and TRBJ1-2; TRBD1 is a possible D gene (5 bases). Trimming stripped 7 bases from V and 8 bases from J, with 20 bases between. There are 14 residues in the CDR3. The germline gives CDR1 MNHEY, CDR2 SVGAGI.

The chain combines TRBV28 with TRBJ2-5; TRBD1 is a possible D gene (6 bases). The CDR3 contains 16 residues. In germline, CDR1 is MDHEN, CDR2 SYDVKM. V was shortened by 5 bases and J by 7 bases, with 23 bases between the two germline ends. CDR3 sequence reads: CASSTNREISKRTQYF. The CDR3 DNA is TGTGCCAGCAGTACCAACAGGGAAATCTCCAAGAGGACCCAGTACTTC.

This clone was seen a handful of times. The chain has TRBV10-3 and TRBJ1-2; TRBD1 aligns across 10 bases. Trimming at V came to 3 bases and at J to 5 bases, leaving 9 bases not matched to a gene. The germline CDR1 and CDR2 sequences are ENHRY and SYGVKD. The CDR3 is made up of 16 amino acids. This chain's CDR3 is CAISDYARDRGYGYTF. The CDR3 coding sequence is TGTGCCATCAGTGATTACGCTCGGGACAGGGGATATGGCTACACCTTC.

The genes are TRBV28 and TRBJ1-3; a possible D gene is TRBD1 (6 bases). The CDR3 runs to 16 residues. The V end was cut by 6 bases, the J end by 2 bases, with 17 bases between. CDR1 and CDR2 from the germline V gene are MDHEN and SYDVKM. DNA for the CDR3: TGTGCCAGCAGGTATACCCTCGGGACACCTGGAAACACCATATATTTT. Translation: CASRYTLGTPGNTIYF. Using reference TRBV28 and TRBJ1-3 for the parts outside the CDR3, the full variable domain is DVKVTQSSRYLVKRTGEKVFLECVQDMDHENMFWYRQDPGLGLRLIYFSYDVKMKEKGDIPEGYSVSREKKERFSLILESASTNQTSMYLCASRYTLGTPGNTIYFGEGSWLTVV.

The chain recombines TRBV18 with TRBJ2-7; the match to TRBD2 covers 13 bases. The V and J ends lost 6 bases and 0 bases, in that order; junction bases with no gene match: 5. CDR3 length: 16 residues. Germline V gives CDR1 KGHSH, CDR2 LQKENI. The CDR3 protein is CASSGTSGTYSYEQYF. CDR3 nucleotides: TGTGCCAGCTCTGGGACTAGCGGGACTTACTCCTACGAGCAGTACTTC.

This clone was seen more than once but under ten times. The gene calls are TRBV14 and TRBJ1-1, with 11 bases aligning to TRBD1. The CDR3 runs to 14 residues. CDR1 SGHDN and CDR2 FVKESK come from the germline V gene. Trimming took 3 bases from V and 11 from J; bases not matched to a gene: 8. DNA for the CDR3: TGTGCCAGCAGCCAGCCGGGACAGGGGGATTGGGCTTTCTTT. Translating it yields CASSQPGQGDWAFF.

The chain joins TRBV5-4 to TRBJ1-1; TRBD1 is a possible D gene (6 bases). Trimming cost V 0 bases and J 0 bases, with 9 bases left between them. The germline CDR1 and CDR2 sequences are SGHNT and YYREEE (reference sequence). The CDR3 spans 15 residues. For the CDR3, the DNA is TGTGCCAGCAGCTTGGCGACAGGATTGAACACTGAAGCTTTCTTT. This codes for CASSLATGLNTEAFF.

The genes are TRBV14 and TRBJ1-1; D is undetermined. Trimming took 6 bases from V and 1 from J, leaving 9 bases between them. CDR3 length: 13 residues. Germline V gene data show CDR1 as SGHDN and CDR2 as FVKESK. CDR3 protein: CASSNTRNTEAFF. The CDR3 nucleotides are TGTGCCAGCAGTAATACACGGAACACTGAAGCTTTCTTT.